Described below is a single T cell receptor (beta chain) sequence and its context. This record belongs to a study of blood T cell repertoires in COVID-19. The data were produced by immunoSEQ multiplex PCR, yet TCRdb's version contains in-frame clones alone and is incomplete. The data hold 300,000 to 400,000 clones, with 87% observed a single time. Germline values: CDR1 SGHRS, CDR2 YFSETQ. V gave up 0 bases and J gave up 0 bases, with 22 bases separating them. This CDR3 region has 20 residues. J is TRBJ2-1 and V is TRBV5-1, with D tentatively TRBD1 (5 bases). The sequencing sample was made of peripheral blood. The sequence came from a woman aged 45-60 years with COVID-19, enrolled during active disease. CDR3 protein: CASSLEVGPQGMSSYNEQFF. DNA for the CDR3: TGCGCCAGCAGCTTGGAAGTGGGCCCGCAGGGTATGAGCTCCTACAATGAGCAGTTCTTC. Complete variable domain (other parts from reference TRBV5-1 and TRBJ2-1): KAGVTQTPRYLIKTRGQQVTLSCSPISGHRSVSWYQQTPGQGLQFLFEYFSETQRNKGNFPGRFSGRQFSNSRSEMNVSTLELGDSALYLCASSLEVGPQGMSSYNEQFFGPGTRLTVL.